A single sample gave rise to the 28 T cell receptor beta chains below, sequenced in a study of cytomegalovirus exposure and HLA in healthy donors. Researchers ran the PCR with 60 Vbeta and 13 Jbeta primers. Clones were sequenced by immunoSEQ multiplex PCR, and TCRdb holds only the in-frame ones, with some missing. Seen here are approximately 120,000 clones, 15% to 20% observed once, and the top ten hold approximately 2.9%. The sequencing sample was made of PBMCs. The receptors here all came from a female donor in good health and CMV-seropositive.

This sequence joins TRBV18 and TRBJ2-4; 10 nucleotides align to TRBD2. Germline trimming cut 5 bases from V and 0 bases from J; bases unmatched to any gene: 4. The CDR3 consists of 16 residues. Looked up from germline, CDR1 is KGHSH and CDR2 is LQKENI. The CDR3 loop is CASSGLADKAKNIQYF. DNA of the CDR3: TGTGCCAGCTCAGGACTAGCGGATAAAGCCAAAAACATTCAGTACTTC.

This sequence joins TRBV9 and TRBJ2-7, with TRBD1 matching over 10 bases. V was clipped by 1 base and J by 2 bases; unmatched bases: 15. Per germline, CDR1 SGDLS and CDR2 YYNGEE. The CDR3 extends over 19 amino acids. DNA for the CDR3: TGTGCCAGCAGCGTATCGACAGGGGGCCAGGGGAATACCCCCTACGAGCAGTACTTC. It translates to CASSVSTGGQGNTPYEQYF. The full variable domain, its missing parts supplied by reference TRBV9 and TRBJ2-7, is DSGVTQTPKHLITATGQRVTLRCSPRSGDLSVYWYQQSLDQGLQFLIQYYNGEERAKGNILERFSAQQFPDLHSELNLSSLELGDSALYFCASSVSTGGQGNTPYEQYFGPGTRLTVT.

This clone came up a few times. This rearrangement joins TRBV5-1 to TRBJ2-5; no clear D. V shed 0 bases and J shed 3 bases, with 9 bases lying between them. The CDR3 consists of 14 residues. Germline loops: CDR1 SGHRS, CDR2 YFSETQ. CDR3 sequence (DNA): TGCGCCAGCAGCTTGGGTATAGCTAAAGAGACCCAGTACTTC. Its protein product is CASSLGIAKETQYF.

This chain uses TRBV5-4 with TRBJ2-5; tentatively, D is TRBD1 (6 bases). The V end was cut by 10 bases, the J end by 2 bases, with 18 bases between. Looked up from germline, CDR1 is SGHNT and CDR2 is YYREEE (reference sequence). The CDR3 length is 14 residues. CDR3 region: CAGGRGGVQETQYF. The CDR3 bases are TGTGCCGGCGGGCGAGGGGGAGTACAAGAGACCCAGTACTTC.

This clone was observed a few times. The chain is built from TRBV25-1 and TRBJ2-3; D might be TRBD2 (5 bases). Trimming shortened V by 0 bases and J by 2 bases, and 12 bases separated the two germline ends. Germline V lookup: CDR1 MGHDK, CDR2 SYGVNS. The CDR3 spans 16 residues. CDR3: CASSEYQRTHTDTQYF. In DNA form, the CDR3 reads TGTGCCAGCAGTGAATATCAGCGGACCCACACAGATACGCAGTATTTT.

This chain connects TRBV5-1 to TRBJ1-2; TRBD1 is a possible D gene (6 bases). This CDR3 is built from 13 residues. CDR1 is SGHRS, CDR2 YFSETQ, per germline. Trimming pared 4 bases from V and 6 bases from J, leaving 13 bases between. CDR3 residues: CASSPGQINGYTF. The CDR3 DNA is TGCGCCAGCAGCCCTGGACAGATTAATGGCTACACCTTC. Full variable domain (outside the CDR3, taken from reference TRBV5-1 and TRBJ1-2): KAGVTQTPRYLIKTRGQQVTLSCSPISGHRSVSWYQQTPGQGLQFLFEYFSETQRNKGNFPGRFSGRQFSNSRSEMNVSTLELGDSALYLCASSPGQINGYTFGSGTRLTVV.

This rearrangement joins TRBV7-2 to TRBJ2-7, with 7 nucleotides matching TRBD2. The CDR3 consists of 15 residues. CDR1 is SGHTA, CDR2 FQGNSA, per germline. Unmatched junction bases numbered 9, after V lost 5 bases and J lost 2 bases. The CDR3 DNA is TGTGCCAGCAGCCTCGCCCGACTAGCCCCCTACGAGCAGTACTTC. Its protein product is CASSLARLAPYEQYF.

This clone has only a few counts. As DNA, the CDR3 is TGTGCCAGCAGCACGGGCCGGTCTAGCAGGAATGATGAGCAGTTCTTC. It translates to CASSTGRSSRNDEQFF. The chain couples TRBV7-9 to TRBJ2-1; TRBD2 might be the D (5 bases). The CDR3 sequence is 16 residues long. V shed 5 bases and J shed 8 bases, with 22 bases lying between them. Germline V gene data show CDR1 as SEHNR and CDR2 as FQNEAQ (reference sequence).

This clone has more than one count but fewer than ten. The V call is TRBV28, the J call TRBJ2-3; 10 nucleotides align to TRBD1. In germline, CDR1 is MDHEN, CDR2 SYDVKM. The CDR3 has 16 residues. Trimming at V came to 4 bases and at J to 4 bases, leaving 8 bases not matched to a gene. The DNA of the CDR3 is TGTGCCAGCAGTTCCCTGGGACAGGGGCGCTCAGATACGCAGTATTTT. Its translation: CASSSLGQGRSDTQYF.

The V and J genes are TRBV18 and TRBJ2-2; D gene ambiguous. V gave up 4 bases and J gave up 1 base, with 4 bases separating them. Germline values: CDR1 KGHSH, CDR2 LQKENI. The length of the CDR3 is 13 residues. The CDR3 coding sequence is TGTGCCAGCTCACAACAGAACACCGGGGAGCTGTTTTTT. Translated, it gives CASSQQNTGELFF.

The V call is TRBV5-1, the J call TRBJ2-3, with 8 bases fitting TRBD1. V was clipped by 8 bases and J by 0 bases; unmatched bases: 11. CDR1 is SGHRS, CDR2 YFSETQ, per germline. This CDR3 has 16 residues. The CDR3 protein is CARPRPQGESTDTQYF. Here the CDR3 DNA reads TGCGCCAGACCAAGACCACAGGGGGAGAGCACAGATACGCAGTATTTT.

The chain employs TRBV9 and TRBJ2-2; TRBD2 matches at 8 bases. Unmatched junction bases numbered 10, after V lost 4 bases and J lost 2 bases. From germline, CDR1 is SGDLS and CDR2 YYNGEE. There are 17 residues in the CDR3. CDR3 coding DNA: TGTGCCAGCAGCTTCCGGAGAGCGGGGGCCAACACCGGGGAGCTGTTTTTT. This encodes CASSFRRAGANTGELFF.

This clone was observed a handful of times. The chain has TRBV6-5 and TRBJ2-5; TRBD1 aligns across 12 bases. The CDR3 length is 16 residues. CDR1 is MNHEY, CDR2 SVGAGI, per germline. V dropped 4 bases and J dropped 5; count of bases not matched to a gene: 8. The DNA for the CDR3 is TGTGCCAGCAGTTCCGGGACAGGGGGCGCGGAGGAGACCCAGTACTTC. The encoded protein is CASSSGTGGAEETQYF.

CDR3 in DNA: TGTGCCAGCAGCCGGAGACAGACATTCAGCTCCTACGAGCAGTACTTC. It encodes CASSRRQTFSSYEQYF. The chain couples TRBV5-5 to TRBJ2-7, with a weak D call TRBD1 (5 bases). Germline V CDR1 and CDR2: SGHKS, YYEKEE (reference sequence). Trimming cost V 4 bases and J 0 bases, with 17 bases left between them. The CDR3 has 16 residues. Variable domain in full (rest from reference TRBV5-5 and TRBJ2-7): DAGVTQSPTHLIKTRGQQVTLRCSPISGHKSVSWYQQVLGQGPQFIFQYYEKEERGRGNFPDRFSARQFPNYSSELNVNALLLGDSALYLCASSRRQTFSSYEQYFGPGTRLTVT.

The chain links TRBV28 to TRBJ2-1, with 9 bases identical to TRBD2. This CDR3 region has 14 residues. Germline V gives CDR1 MDHEN, CDR2 SYDVKM. With V trimmed by 5 bases and J by 13 bases, 12 bases remained unmatched. The CDR3 region is CASSIGGRARLQFF. CDR3 DNA sequence: TGTGCCAGCAGTATCGGCGGGAGGGCCCGATTACAGTTCTTC.

The chain joins TRBV5-4 to TRBJ1-2, with 11 bases aligning to TRBD1. This CDR3 has 18 amino acids. The germline gives CDR1 SGHNT, CDR2 YYREEE (reference sequence). V lost 0 bases to trimming and J lost 4 bases; unmatched junction nucleotides: 11. CDR3 coding DNA: TGTGCCAGCAGCTTGGGGGGACAGGGGGTAATAATGCGCTATGGCTACACCTTC. Its protein is CASSLGGQGVIMRYGYTF.

This clone has only a few counts. The chain carries TRBV7-9 and TRBJ2-6; D call uncertain. V was shortened by 7 bases and J by 0 bases, with 16 bases between the two germline ends. Germline CDR1 reads SEHNR; CDR2 reads FQNEAQ (reference sequence). CDR3 length equals 17 residues. This CDR3 reads CASTVLHQSSGANVLTF. CDR3 in DNA: TGTGCCAGCACCGTACTGCACCAAAGCTCTGGGGCCAACGTCCTGACTTTC.

There are a few counts of this clone. This chain uses TRBV4-1 with TRBJ1-6, with unresolved D. CDR1 and CDR2 from the germline V gene are MGHRA and YSYEKL. The CDR3 runs 15 residues. The V and J ends lost 0 bases and 7 bases respectively, with 10 bases between them. The CDR3 nucleotides read TGCGCCAGCAGCCAAGATTCGCGGGTGAATTCACCCCTCCACTTT. Protein sequence: CASSQDSRVNSPLHF.

The V call is TRBV6-5, the J call TRBJ2-5, with a tentative D call TRBD2 (5 bases). Germline CDR1 reads MNHEY; CDR2 reads SVGAGI. Trimming took off 6 bases at V and 4 bases at J, with 15 bases between the two ends. This CDR3 is built from 14 residues. CDR3 in DNA: TGTGCCAGCAGGGGCGACCTAGCAGCAGAGACCCAGTACTTC. This gives the protein CASRGDLAAETQYF.

This clone was observed a few times. The chain employs TRBV28 and TRBJ2-7, with D possibly matching TRBD2 (5 bases). V was clipped by 2 bases and J by 3 bases, with 11 bases between them. From germline, CDR1 is MDHEN and CDR2 SYDVKM. This CDR3 comprises 14 residues. CDR3 coding DNA: TGTGCCAGCAGTTTAGCCGGGGTCGTCTACGAGCAGTACTTC. Its protein is CASSLAGVVYEQYF.

V is TRBV27 and J is TRBJ2-7, with D perhaps matching TRBD2 (5 bases). The CDR3 contains 13 residues. Trimming removed 2 bases from V and 1 base from J, with 6 bases in between. Germline assignment: CDR1 MNHEY and CDR2 SMNVEV (reference sequence). The DNA for the CDR3 is TGTGCCAGCAGTTTACGGGGTTCCTACGAGCAGTACTTC. Encoded protein: CASSLRGSYEQYF.

In its sample, this clone was seen a few times. V and J are TRBV25-1 and TRBJ1-1, with D unresolved. The V and J ends lost 10 bases and 9 bases respectively, with 6 bases between them. The CDR3 sequence is 8 residues long. Germline lookup yields CDR1 MGHDK and CDR2 SYGVNS. The CDR3 spells CATSKAFF. The CDR3 DNA reads as TGTGCCACCAGCAAAGCTTTCTTT.

A few counts support this clone. The chain is built from TRBV19 and TRBJ1-1, with 8 bases identical to TRBD1. The CDR3 runs 13 residues. V shed 4 bases and J 5 bases; nucleotides not matched to a gene: 3. Germline lookup yields CDR1 LNHDA and CDR2 SQIVND (reference sequence). This chain's CDR3 is CASSTTGVTEAFF. CDR3 nucleotides: TGTGCCAGTAGTACGACAGGGGTTACTGAAGCTTTCTTT.

In this sample, this clone turned up a few times. The chain carries TRBV7-9 and TRBJ2-6; D unresolved. The CDR3 covers 15 residues. Trimming took off 1 base at V and 2 bases at J, with 6 bases between the two ends. Germline V gene lookup returns CDR1 SEHNR and CDR2 FQNEAQ (reference sequence). Here the CDR3 reads CASSLVLPGANVLTF. CDR3 bases: TGTGCCAGCAGCTTAGTACTGCCTGGGGCCAACGTCCTGACTTTC. The variable domain in full, with the rest retrieved from reference TRBV7-9 and TRBJ2-6, is DTGVSQNPRHKITKRGQNVTFRCDPISEHNRLYWYRQTLGQGPEFLTYFQNEAQLEKSRLLSDRFSAERPKGSFSTLEIQRTEQGDSAMYLCASSLVLPGANVLTFGAGSRLTVL.

This clone appeared a few times. The chain is built from TRBV4-2 and TRBJ1-1; weak D call: TRBD1 (5 bases). Germline lookup yields CDR1 LGHNA and CDR2 YNFKEQ. V lost 0 bases to trimming and J lost 10 bases, with 24 bases between them. This CDR3 region has 17 residues. The CDR3 sequence is CASSQESPPQGVFRAFF. The CDR3 region has the DNA TGTGCCAGCAGCCAAGAAAGCCCCCCCCAAGGGGTATTTCGAGCTTTCTTT.

The gene calls are TRBV6-6 and TRBJ1-2; D is perhaps TRBD1 (6 bases). Germline assignment: CDR1 MNHNY and CDR2 SVGAGI (reference sequence). This CDR3 comprises 13 residues. Trimming pared 4 bases from V and 1 base from J, leaving 7 bases between. The CDR3 DNA follows: TGTGCCAGCAGTTTGGACAGTAACTATGGCTACACCTTC. It encodes CASSLDSNYGYTF.

V usage is TRBV7-9 and J usage is TRBJ1-3; no definite D call. V was pared by 5 bases and J by 3 bases, with 8 bases between. The germline V gene has CDR1 SEHNR and CDR2 FQNEAQ (reference sequence). The CDR3 length is 13 residues. The CDR3 coding sequence is TGTGCCAGCAGCGCGAGAGATGGAAACACCATATATTTT. As protein: CASSARDGNTIYF. Full variable domain (rest looked up from reference TRBV7-9 and TRBJ1-3): DTGVSQNPRHKITKRGQNVTFRCDPISEHNRLYWYRQTLGQGPEFLTYFQNEAQLEKSRLLSDRFSAERPKGSFSTLEIQRTEQGDSAMYLCASSARDGNTIYFGEGSWLTVV.

This clone was seen only a few times. The rearrangement joins TRBV4-1 to TRBJ2-2, with TRBD2 matching over 7 bases. CDR1 and CDR2 (germline): MGHRA, YSYEKL. The junction had 7 bases not matched to a gene; V was cut back by 4 bases and J by 2 bases. This CDR3 has 16 residues. The chain's CDR3 is CASSPSPSGNTGELFF. For the CDR3, the DNA is TGCGCCAGCAGCCCCTCTCCTAGCGGCAACACCGGGGAGCTGTTTTTT.